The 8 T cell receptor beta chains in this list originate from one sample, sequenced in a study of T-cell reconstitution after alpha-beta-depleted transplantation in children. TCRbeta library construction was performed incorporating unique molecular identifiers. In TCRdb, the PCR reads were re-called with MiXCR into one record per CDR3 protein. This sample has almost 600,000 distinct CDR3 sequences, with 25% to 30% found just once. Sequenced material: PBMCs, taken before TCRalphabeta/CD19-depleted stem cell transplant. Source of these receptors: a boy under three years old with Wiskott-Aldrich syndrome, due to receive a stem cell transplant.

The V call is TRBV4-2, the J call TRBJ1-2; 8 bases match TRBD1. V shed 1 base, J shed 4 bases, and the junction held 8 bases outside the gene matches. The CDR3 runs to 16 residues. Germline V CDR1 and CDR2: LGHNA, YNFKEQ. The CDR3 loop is CASSQAPTGVSYGYTF. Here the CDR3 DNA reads TGTGCCAGCAGCCAAGCACCGACAGGGGTTAGCTATGGCTACACCTTC.

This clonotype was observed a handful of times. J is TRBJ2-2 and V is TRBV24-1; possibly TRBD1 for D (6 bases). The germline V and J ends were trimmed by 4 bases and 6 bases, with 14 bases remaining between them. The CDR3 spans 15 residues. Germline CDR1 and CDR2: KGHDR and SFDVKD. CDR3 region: CATSEGALGPGELFF. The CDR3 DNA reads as TGTGCCACCAGTGAGGGGGCGTTGGGTCCCGGGGAGCTGTTTTTT.

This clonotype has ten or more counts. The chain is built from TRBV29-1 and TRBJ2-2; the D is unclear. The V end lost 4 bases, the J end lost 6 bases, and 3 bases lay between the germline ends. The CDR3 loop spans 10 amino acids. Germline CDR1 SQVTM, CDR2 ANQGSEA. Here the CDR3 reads CSVGSGELFF. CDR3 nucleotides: TGCAGCGTTGGCTCCGGGGAGCTGTTTTTT.

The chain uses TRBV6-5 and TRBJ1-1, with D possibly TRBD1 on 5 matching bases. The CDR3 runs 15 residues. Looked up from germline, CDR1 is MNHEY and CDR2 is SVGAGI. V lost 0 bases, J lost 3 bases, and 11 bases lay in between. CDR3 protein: CASSYSTAGHTEAFF. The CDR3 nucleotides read TGTGCCAGCAGTTACTCAACGGCAGGGCACACTGAAGCTTTCTTT.

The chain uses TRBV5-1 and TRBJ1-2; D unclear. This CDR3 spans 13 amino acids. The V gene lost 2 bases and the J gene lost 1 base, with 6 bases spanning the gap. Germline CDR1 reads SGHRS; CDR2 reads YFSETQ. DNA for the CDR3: TGCGCCAGCAGCTTCTCAGATAACTATGGCTACACCTTC. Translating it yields CASSFSDNYGYTF.

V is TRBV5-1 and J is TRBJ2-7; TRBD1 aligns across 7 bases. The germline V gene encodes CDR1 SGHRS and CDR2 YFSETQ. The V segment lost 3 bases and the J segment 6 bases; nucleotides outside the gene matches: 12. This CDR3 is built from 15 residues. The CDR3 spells CASSSHGQDSAEQYF. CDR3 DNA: TGCGCCAGCAGCTCGCACGGACAGGATTCGGCCGAGCAGTACTTC.

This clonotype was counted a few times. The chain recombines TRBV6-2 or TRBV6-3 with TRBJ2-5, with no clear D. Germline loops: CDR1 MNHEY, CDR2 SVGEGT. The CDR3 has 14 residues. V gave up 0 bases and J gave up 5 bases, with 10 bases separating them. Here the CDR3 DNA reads TGTGCCAGCAGTTACTCGTGGAATTTCGAGACCCAGTACTTC. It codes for CASSYSWNFETQYF.

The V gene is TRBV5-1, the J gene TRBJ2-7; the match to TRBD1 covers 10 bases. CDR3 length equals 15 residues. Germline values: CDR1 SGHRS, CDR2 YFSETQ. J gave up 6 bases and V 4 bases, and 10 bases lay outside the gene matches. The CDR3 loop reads CASSPRDRGIREQYF. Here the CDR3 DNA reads TGCGCCAGCAGCCCACGGGACAGGGGAATCCGCGAGCAGTACTTC. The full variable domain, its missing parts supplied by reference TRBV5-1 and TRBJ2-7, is KAGVTQTPRYLIKTRGQQVTLSCSPISGHRSVSWYQQTPGQGLQFLFEYFSETQRNKGNFPGRFSGRQFSNSRSEMNVSTLELGDSALYLCASSPRDRGIREQYFGPGTRLTVT.